One and the same sample provided the 21 T cell receptor beta chains below, sequenced in a study of cytotoxic CD8 clonotypes in ibrutinib-treated CLL. The data were produced by immunoSEQ multiplex PCR, yet TCRdb's version contains in-frame clones alone and is incomplete. The table has 70,000 to 80,000 clones, around 81% seen once. This specimen consisted of PBMCs, obtained at disease progression, from a patient treated with ibrutinib. The receptors originated from a human donor with chronic lymphocytic leukemia.

This clone has just a few counts. The rearrangement links TRBV11-3 to TRBJ2-1; TRBD2 aligns across 12 bases. In germline, CDR1 is SGHNT, CDR2 YENEEA. V was pared by 5 bases and J by 3 bases, with 2 bases of the junction left unmatched. This CDR3 has 15 residues. The CDR3 spells CASSAGLAGYNEQFF. CDR3 sequence (DNA): TGTGCCAGCAGCGCGGGACTAGCGGGCTACAATGAGCAGTTCTTC.

This rearrangement joins TRBV13 to TRBJ2-1, with 14 bases that match TRBD2. Germline CDR1 reads PRHDT; CDR2 reads FYEKMQ (reference sequence). The CDR3 is 15 residues long. V shed 5 bases, J shed 12 bases, and the junction held 9 bases outside the gene matches. The CDR3: CASSSPGTSGSVQFF. In DNA form, the CDR3 reads TGTGCCAGCAGCAGTCCCGGGACTAGCGGGAGCGTGCAGTTCTTC. Using reference TRBV13 and TRBJ2-1 for the parts outside the CDR3, the full variable domain is AAGVIQSPRHLIKEKRETATLKCYPIPRHDTVYWYQQGPGQDPQFLISFYEKMQSDKGSIPDRFSAQQFSDYHSELNMSSLELGDSALYFCASSSPGTSGSVQFFGPGTRLTVL.

This clone was observed a single time. The chain is built from TRBV30 and TRBJ1-5; TRBD1 aligns across 12 bases. Germline values: CDR1 GTSNPN, CDR2 SVGIG (reference sequence). The trim removed 2 bases at V and 6 bases at J, leaving 5 bases unmatched. CDR3 length: 15 residues. The CDR3 bases are TGTGCCTGGAGTCCGGGACAGGGGGCCTCTCAGCCCCAGCATTTT. Translating it yields CAWSPGQGASQPQHF. Variable domain in full (rest from reference TRBV30 and TRBJ1-5): SQTIHQWPATLVQPVGSPLSLECTVEGTSNPNLYWYRQAAGRGLQLLFYSVGIGQISSEVPQNLSASRPQDRQFILSSKKLLLSDSGFYLCAWSPGQGASQPQHFGDGTRLSIL.

V and J are TRBV19 and TRBJ2-2; D may match TRBD1 or TRBD2 (6 bases each). Germline V gene data show CDR1 as LNHDA and CDR2 as SQIVND (reference sequence). The CDR3 totals 15 residues. V lost 6 bases to trimming and J lost 6 bases, with 17 bases between them. The DNA for the CDR3 is TGTGCCAGTAGGGGGGGCAGGCAATCTCCCGGGGAGCTGTTTTTT. It translates to CASRGGRQSPGELFF.

The CDR3 reads CASSQDSGQGLGNQPQHF. The DNA for the CDR3 is TGCGCCAGCAGCCAAGATTCGGGACAAGGGTTGGGCAATCAGCCCCAGCATTTT. The J gene is TRBJ1-5, the V gene TRBV4-1; a possible D gene is TRBD1 (6 bases). Germline assignment: CDR1 MGHRA and CDR2 YSYEKL. This CDR3 is 18 amino acids long. The ends were cut back, 0 bases at V and 2 bases at J, with 17 bases in the middle.

The table lists this clone with a count of one. J is TRBJ2-5 and V is TRBV10-3; 8 nucleotides match TRBD1. The CDR3 totals 13 residues. Unmatched junction bases numbered 7, after V lost 8 bases and J lost 5 bases. The V gene's germline CDR1 is ENHRY and CDR2 SYGVKD. The CDR3, as DNA: TGTGCCATCCAGGACAGGGTGCGGGAGACCCAGTACTTC. Translated: CAIQDRVRETQYF.

The chain uses TRBV7-2 and TRBJ2-4; TRBD2 aligns across 13 bases. Germline V gives CDR1 SGHTA, CDR2 FQGNSA. The CDR3 is 15 residues long. After removal of 5 bases from V and 6 bases from J, the junction contained 4 bases not matched to a gene. CDR3 nucleotide sequence: TGTGCCAGCAGCCAGACTAGCGGGGGGCCAAACATTCAGTACTTC. It specifies CASSQTSGGPNIQYF.

The chain links TRBV7-2 to TRBJ2-6; the D is unclear. CDR3 length: 18 residues. The germline V gene encodes CDR1 SGHTA and CDR2 FQGNSA. The V end was cut by 1 base, the J end by 0 bases, with 13 bases between. The CDR3 region is CASSLVGIFSSGANVLTF. CDR3 coding DNA: TGTGCCAGCAGCTTAGTGGGAATCTTCAGCTCTGGGGCCAACGTCCTGACTTTC.

The chain is built from TRBV7-9 and TRBJ2-2; D ambiguous. CDR3 length equals 15 residues. V lost 0 bases and J lost 3, with 8 bases in between. The V gene's germline CDR1 is SEHNR and CDR2 FQNEAQ (reference sequence). CDR3 sequence: CASSLAVGHTGELFF. CDR3 coding DNA: TGTGCCAGCAGCTTAGCGGTCGGGCACACCGGGGAGCTGTTTTTT.

The V gene is TRBV7-9, the J gene TRBJ2-2; 9 bases fit TRBD1. The CDR3 has 16 amino acids. V shed 4 bases, J shed 7 bases, and the junction held 10 bases outside the gene matches. Germline V lookup: CDR1 SEHNR, CDR2 FQNEAQ (reference sequence). CDR3 sequence: CASSSSGTGKSGELFF. CDR3 nucleotide sequence: TGTGCCAGCAGCTCGTCCGGGACAGGGAAGAGCGGGGAGCTGTTTTTT.

V is TRBV5-1 and J is TRBJ2-5; D not resolved. The CDR3 sequence is 14 residues long. Germline loops: CDR1 SGHRS, CDR2 YFSETQ. V was pared by 2 bases and J by 5 bases, with 13 bases between. The CDR3, as DNA: TGCGCCAGCAGCTTACGGTCTTTAGGGGAGACCCAGTACTTC. This translates into CASSLRSLGETQYF.

The chain has TRBV5-6 and TRBJ1-1; TRBD1 matches 7 bases. The J segment lost 5 bases and the V segment lost 2 bases, leaving 9 bases of the junction unmatched. The CDR3 contains 15 residues. Germline V gene data show CDR1 as SGHDT and CDR2 as YYEEEE. CDR3 DNA sequence: TGTGCCAGCAGCTTAAATGGAGGGGGCCTGACTGAAGCTTTCTTT. Translating it yields CASSLNGGGLTEAFF.

The chain has TRBV7-9 and TRBJ1-4, with a possible D match to TRBD1 (6 bases). V lost 5 bases, J lost 8 bases, and 21 bases lay in between. Germline V gene sequence: CDR1 SEHNR, CDR2 FQNEAQ (reference sequence). The CDR3 has 16 amino acids. The CDR3 DNA reads as TGTGCCAGCAGCCCCGGACAGCAAGATATAGGCGAAAAACTGTTTTTT. Residues: CASSPGQQDIGEKLFF.

The V call is TRBV18, the J call TRBJ1-3; the D is unclear. The CDR3 totals 18 residues. The V and J ends lost 0 bases and 0 bases respectively, with 15 bases between them. Looked up from germline, CDR1 is KGHSH and CDR2 is LQKENI. The CDR3 protein is CASSPPSGFRISGNTIYF. CDR3 DNA sequence: TGTGCCAGCTCACCACCGTCAGGTTTCCGTATCTCTGGAAACACCATATATTTT.

The V call is TRBV9, the J call TRBJ2-5; tentatively, D is TRBD2 (6 bases). Germline assignment: CDR1 SGDLS and CDR2 YYNGEE. CDR3 size: 14 residues. V shed 3 bases and J shed 1 base, with 10 bases lying between them. The CDR3 here is CASSARSGQETQYF. The CDR3 nucleotides are TGTGCCAGCAGCGCCCGTAGCGGCCAAGAGACCCAGTACTTC.

This sequence joins TRBV28 and TRBJ2-2, with 9 bases lining up with TRBD1. CDR1 is MDHEN and CDR2 is SYDVKM in the germline V gene. The CDR3 spans 15 residues. J was trimmed by 8 bases and V by 6 bases; bases with no gene match: 10. The CDR3 region has the DNA TGTGCCAGCAGCCAGGGGGGACAGGGCAATGGGGAGCTGTTTTTT. Translation: CASSQGGQGNGELFF.

This chain joins TRBV6-5 and TRBJ1-1; a possible D gene is TRBD1 (6 bases). The CDR3 contains 13 residues. The V end lost 2 bases, the J end lost 6 bases, and 10 bases lay between the germline ends. Germline lookup yields CDR1 MNHEY and CDR2 SVGAGI. As DNA, the CDR3 is TGTGCCAGCAGTTACGGGGGGCTGGCTGAAGCTTTCTTT. It specifies CASSYGGLAEAFF.

This clone was counted a few times. The CDR3 loop is CASSLPRDGTYEQYF. The CDR3 DNA reads as TGTGCCAGCAGCTTACCCCGGGACGGAACCTACGAGCAGTACTTC. The chain is built from TRBV11-2 and TRBJ2-7; D is perhaps TRBD1 or TRBD2 (5 bases each). The CDR3 has 15 amino acids. V lost 2 bases, J lost 2 bases, and 13 bases lay in between. Germline CDR1 reads SGHAT; CDR2 reads FQNNGV.

The CDR3 coding sequence is TGTGCCAGCAGCTTTCCAGGGCTTGAGGAAAAACTGTTTTTT. Encoded protein: CASSFPGLEEKLFF. V is TRBV7-9 and J is TRBJ1-4; the D gene is possibly TRBD1 (5 bases). Trimming took off 3 bases at V and 8 bases at J, with 13 bases between the two ends. The CDR3 length is 14 residues. Germline loops: CDR1 SEHNR, CDR2 FQNEAQ (reference sequence).

The chain employs TRBV11-2 and TRBJ1-6; possible D gene TRBD1, 6 bases. CDR3 length: 15 amino acids. V was clipped by 1 base and J by 4 bases, with 8 bases between them. Germline V gene lookup returns CDR1 SGHAT and CDR2 FQNNGV. The CDR3 bases are TGTGCCAGCAGCTTAGTCCAGGGGTATAATTCACCCCTCCACTTT. It encodes CASSLVQGYNSPLHF.

The rearrangement links TRBV30 to TRBJ2-7; D is unresolved. Trimming cost V 4 bases and J 1 base, with 14 bases left between them. The CDR3 extends over 14 amino acids. CDR1 GTSNPN and CDR2 SVGIG come from the germline V gene (reference sequence). CDR3 in amino acids: CAWTSFIQSYEQYF. The CDR3 bases are TGTGCCTGGACCTCGTTCATCCAGTCCTACGAGCAGTACTTC.